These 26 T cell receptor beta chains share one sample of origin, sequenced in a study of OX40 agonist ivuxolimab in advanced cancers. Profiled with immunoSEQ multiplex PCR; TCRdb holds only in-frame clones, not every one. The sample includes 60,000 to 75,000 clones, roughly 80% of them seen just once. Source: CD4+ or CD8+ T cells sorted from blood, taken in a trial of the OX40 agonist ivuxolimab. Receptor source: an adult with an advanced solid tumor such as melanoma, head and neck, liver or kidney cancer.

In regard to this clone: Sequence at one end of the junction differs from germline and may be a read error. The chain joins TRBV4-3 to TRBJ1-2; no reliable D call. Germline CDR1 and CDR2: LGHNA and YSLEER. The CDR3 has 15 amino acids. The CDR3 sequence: CASSQESYPTYGYTF. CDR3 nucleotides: TGCGCCAGCAGTCAAGAATCGTACCCGACCTATGGCTACACCTTC.

The CDR3 sequence is CASMRTGYVRLRVEQYF. As DNA, the CDR3 is TGTGCCAGCATGAGGACAGGGTATGTCCGCCTCCGGGTCGAGCAGTACTTC. The chain couples TRBV27 to TRBJ2-7; TRBD1 matches at 8 bases. Germline-derived CDR1 and CDR2 are MNHEY and SMNVEV (reference sequence). After removal of 7 bases from V and 6 bases from J, the junction contained 20 bases not matched to a gene. The CDR3 is 17 amino acids.

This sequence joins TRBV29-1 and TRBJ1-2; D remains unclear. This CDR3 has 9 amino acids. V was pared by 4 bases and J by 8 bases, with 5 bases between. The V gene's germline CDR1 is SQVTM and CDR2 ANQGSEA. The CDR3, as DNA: TGCAGCGTTGGGGGAGGCTACACCTTC. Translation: CSVGGGYTF.

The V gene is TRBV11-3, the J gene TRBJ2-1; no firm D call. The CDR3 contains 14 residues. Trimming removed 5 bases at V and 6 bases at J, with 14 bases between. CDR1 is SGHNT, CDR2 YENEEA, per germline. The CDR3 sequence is CASSPRGGINEQFF. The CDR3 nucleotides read TGTGCCAGCAGCCCCCGCGGTGGAATCAATGAGCAGTTCTTC.

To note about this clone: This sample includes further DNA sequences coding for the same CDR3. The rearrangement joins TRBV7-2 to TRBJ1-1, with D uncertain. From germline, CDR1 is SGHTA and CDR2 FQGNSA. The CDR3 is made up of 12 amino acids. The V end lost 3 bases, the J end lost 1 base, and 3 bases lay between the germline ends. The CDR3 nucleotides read TGTGCCAGCAGCTTCAGGAACACTGAAGCTTTCTTT. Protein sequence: CASSFRNTEAFF.

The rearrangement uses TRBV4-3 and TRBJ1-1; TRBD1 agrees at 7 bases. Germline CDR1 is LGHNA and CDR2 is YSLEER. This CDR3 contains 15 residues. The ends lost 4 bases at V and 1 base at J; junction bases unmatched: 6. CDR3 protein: CASSPFGTENTEAFF. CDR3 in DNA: TGCGCCAGCAGCCCTTTTGGGACAGAGAACACTGAAGCTTTCTTT.

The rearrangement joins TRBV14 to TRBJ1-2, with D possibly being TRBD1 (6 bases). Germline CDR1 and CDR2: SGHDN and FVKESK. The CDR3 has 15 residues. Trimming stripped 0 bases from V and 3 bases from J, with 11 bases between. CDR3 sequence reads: CASSQEWGPYYGYTF. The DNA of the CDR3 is TGTGCCAGCAGCCAAGAGTGGGGGCCGTACTATGGCTACACCTTC.

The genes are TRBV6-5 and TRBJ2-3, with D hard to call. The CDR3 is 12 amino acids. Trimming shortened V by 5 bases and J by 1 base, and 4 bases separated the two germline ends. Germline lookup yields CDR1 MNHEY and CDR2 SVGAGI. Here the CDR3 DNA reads TGTGCCAGCAGTCCTGGCACAGATACGCAGTATTTT. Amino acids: CASSPGTDTQYF.

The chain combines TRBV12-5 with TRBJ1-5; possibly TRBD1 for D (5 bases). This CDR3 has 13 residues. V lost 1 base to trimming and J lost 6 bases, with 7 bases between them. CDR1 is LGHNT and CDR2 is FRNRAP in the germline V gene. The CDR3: CASGLGGSQPQHF. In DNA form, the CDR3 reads TGTGCTAGTGGTTTGGGGGGCAGTCAGCCCCAGCATTTT.

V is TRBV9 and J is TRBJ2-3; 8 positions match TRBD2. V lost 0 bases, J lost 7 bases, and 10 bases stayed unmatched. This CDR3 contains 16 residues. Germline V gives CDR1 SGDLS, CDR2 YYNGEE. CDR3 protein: CASSVVSSGPLNTQYF. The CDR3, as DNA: TGTGCCAGCAGCGTAGTGTCTAGCGGGCCCTTGAATACGCAGTATTTT.

Written as DNA, the CDR3 is TGTGCCATCAGTCCTCGGGGCGGGACTGAAGCTTTCTTT. This codes for CAISPRGGTEAFF. This chain uses TRBV10-3 with TRBJ1-1, with TRBD1 as a possible D gene (5 bases). Germline V gene lookup returns CDR1 ENHRY and CDR2 SYGVKD. V shed 5 bases and J shed 5 bases, with 12 bases lying between them. There are 13 residues in the CDR3.

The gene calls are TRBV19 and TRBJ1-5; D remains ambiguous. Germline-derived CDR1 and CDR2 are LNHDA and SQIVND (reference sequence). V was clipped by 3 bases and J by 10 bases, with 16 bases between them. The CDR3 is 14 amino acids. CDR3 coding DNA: TGTGCCAGTAGTATGGAAACTATCGGAGCCCCCCAGCATTTT. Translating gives CASSMETIGAPQHF.

The CDR3 DNA reads as TGTGCCATCAGTGAGGACAGGGAGAGTGGCTACACCTTC. Its translation: CAISEDRESGYTF. The rearrangement links TRBV10-3 to TRBJ1-2, with 7 bases that match TRBD1. Trimming removed 2 bases from V and 7 bases from J; junction bases left unmatched: 4. The CDR3 is 13 amino acids. Germline V lookup: CDR1 ENHRY, CDR2 SYGVKD.

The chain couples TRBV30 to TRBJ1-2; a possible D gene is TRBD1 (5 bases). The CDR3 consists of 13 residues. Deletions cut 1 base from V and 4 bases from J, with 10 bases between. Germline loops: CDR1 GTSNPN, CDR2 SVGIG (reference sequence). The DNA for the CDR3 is TGTGCCTGGAGTGAGCCGGGGGGCTATGGCTACACCTTC. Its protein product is CAWSEPGGYGYTF. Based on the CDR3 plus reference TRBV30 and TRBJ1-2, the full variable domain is SQTIHQWPATLVQPVGSPLSLECTVEGTSNPNLYWYRQAAGRGLQLLFYSVGIGQISSEVPQNLSASRPQDRQFILSSKKLLLSDSGFYLCAWSEPGGYGYTFGSGTRLTVV.

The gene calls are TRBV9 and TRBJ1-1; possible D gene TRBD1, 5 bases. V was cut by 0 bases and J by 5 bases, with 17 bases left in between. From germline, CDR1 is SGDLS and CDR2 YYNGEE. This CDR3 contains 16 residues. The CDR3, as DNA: TGTGCCAGCAGCGTAGATTCTCAGGGTATTGGAACTGAAGCTTTCTTT. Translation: CASSVDSQGIGTEAFF. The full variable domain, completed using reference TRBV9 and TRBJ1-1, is DSGVTQTPKHLITATGQRVTLRCSPRSGDLSVYWYQQSLDQGLQFLIQYYNGEERAKGNILERFSAQQFPDLHSELNLSSLELGDSALYFCASSVDSQGIGTEAFFGQGTRLTVV.

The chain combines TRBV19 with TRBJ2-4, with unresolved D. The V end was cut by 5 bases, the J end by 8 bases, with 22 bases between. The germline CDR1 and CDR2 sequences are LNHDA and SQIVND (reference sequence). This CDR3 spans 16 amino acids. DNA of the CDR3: TGTGCCAGTAGTCCCCCTAGTGCGGAATCAAGGGACATTCAGTACTTC. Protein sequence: CASSPPSAESRDIQYF.

The CDR3 bases are TGTGCCATCAGTGAGAGTGAAAAACTGTTTTTT. This gives the protein CAISESEKLFF. This chain joins TRBV10-3 and TRBJ1-4; D remains unclear. The germline CDR1 and CDR2 sequences are ENHRY and SYGVKD. The CDR3 is 11 amino acids. V shed 2 bases and J shed 7 bases, with 2 bases lying between them.

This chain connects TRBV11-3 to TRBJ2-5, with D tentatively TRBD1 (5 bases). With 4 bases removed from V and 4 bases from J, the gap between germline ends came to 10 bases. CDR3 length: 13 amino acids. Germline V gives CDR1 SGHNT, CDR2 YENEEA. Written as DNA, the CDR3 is TGTGCCAGCAGCTCGGACACGGGAGAGACCCAGTACTTC. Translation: CASSSDTGETQYF.

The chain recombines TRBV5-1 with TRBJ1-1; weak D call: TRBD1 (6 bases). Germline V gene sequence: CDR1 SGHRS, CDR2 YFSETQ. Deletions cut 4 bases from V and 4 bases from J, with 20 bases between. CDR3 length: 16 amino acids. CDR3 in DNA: TGCGCCAGCAGCCTCCCCAGCGGGGGCCTCGGCACTGAAGCTTTCTTT. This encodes CASSLPSGGLGTEAFF. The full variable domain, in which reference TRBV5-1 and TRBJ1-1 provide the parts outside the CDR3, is KAGVTQTPRYLIKTRGQQVTLSCSPISGHRSVSWYQQTPGQGLQFLFEYFSETQRNKGNFPGRFSGRQFSNSRSEMNVSTLELGDSALYLCASSLPSGGLGTEAFFGQGTRLTVV.

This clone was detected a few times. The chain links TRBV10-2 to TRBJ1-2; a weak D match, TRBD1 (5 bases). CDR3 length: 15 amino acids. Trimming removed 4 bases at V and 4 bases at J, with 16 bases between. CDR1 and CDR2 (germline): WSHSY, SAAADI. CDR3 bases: TGCGCCAGCAGTGGGGGAGGCTGGGGCTTCTATGGCTACACCTTC. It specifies CASSGGGWGFYGYTF.

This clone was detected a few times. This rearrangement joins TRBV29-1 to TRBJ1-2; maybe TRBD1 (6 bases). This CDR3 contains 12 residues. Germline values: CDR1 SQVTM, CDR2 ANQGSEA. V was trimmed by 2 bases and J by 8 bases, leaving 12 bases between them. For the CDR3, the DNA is TGCAGCGTTGAACGGGGGGCGCAAGGCTACACCTTC. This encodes CSVERGAQGYTF.

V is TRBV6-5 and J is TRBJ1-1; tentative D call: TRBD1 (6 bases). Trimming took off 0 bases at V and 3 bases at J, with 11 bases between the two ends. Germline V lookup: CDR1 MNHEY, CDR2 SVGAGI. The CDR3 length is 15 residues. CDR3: CASSYSWTEDTEAFF. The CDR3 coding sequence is TGTGCCAGCAGTTACTCATGGACAGAGGACACTGAAGCTTTCTTT.

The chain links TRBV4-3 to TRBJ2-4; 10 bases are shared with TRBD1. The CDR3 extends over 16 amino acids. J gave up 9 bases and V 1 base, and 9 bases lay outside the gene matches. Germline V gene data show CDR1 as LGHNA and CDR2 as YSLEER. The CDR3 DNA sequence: TGCGCCAGCAGCCAAGCTGGGACAGGGGTTCGAGGCATTCAGTACTTC. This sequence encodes CASSQAGTGVRGIQYF.

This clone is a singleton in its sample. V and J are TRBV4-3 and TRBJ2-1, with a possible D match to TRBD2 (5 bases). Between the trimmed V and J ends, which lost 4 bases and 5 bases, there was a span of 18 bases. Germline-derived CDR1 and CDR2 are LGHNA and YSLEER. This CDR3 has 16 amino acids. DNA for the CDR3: TGCGCCAGCAGCCCCTTCCCTTGGACGGAGGACAATGAGCAGTTCTTC. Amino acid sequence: CASSPFPWTEDNEQFF.

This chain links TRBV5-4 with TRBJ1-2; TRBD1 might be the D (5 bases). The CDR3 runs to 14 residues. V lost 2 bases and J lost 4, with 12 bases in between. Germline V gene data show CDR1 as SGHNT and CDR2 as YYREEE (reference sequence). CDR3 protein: CASSFPGLSYGYTF. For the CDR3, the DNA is TGTGCCAGCAGCTTCCCAGGGCTGAGCTATGGCTACACCTTC.

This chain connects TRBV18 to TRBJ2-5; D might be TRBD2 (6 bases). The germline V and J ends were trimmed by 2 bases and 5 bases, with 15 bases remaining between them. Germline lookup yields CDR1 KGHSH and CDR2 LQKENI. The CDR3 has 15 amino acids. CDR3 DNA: TGTGCCAGCTCACCAGCGGGGTTCATCTTCGAGACCCAGTACTTC. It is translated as CASSPAGFIFETQYF.